These T cell receptor beta chains were read from a single sample in a study of human T cells and chemical hapten exposure. One entry per CDR3 protein, called by TCRdb with MiXCR from the RACE reads. The sample consists of about 92,000 distinct CDR3 sequences, nearly 10% of them appearing once. The material sequenced was whole blood, taken in connection with sensitization to the hapten diphenylcyclopropenone (DPC). The receptors derive from a woman aged 40 to 50 with alopecia areata. Some clones in this sample may be carry-over from other donors' samples. Both conserved end residues are part of each CDR3. D genes are given only for firm matches. Not every row has a clone size; where given, it reads once, few, many or a size class.

clone_size: few; j_call: TRBJ2-1; d_call: -; v_call: TRBV3-1; cdr3_nt: TGTGCCAGCAGCTCCGCTGGGGTTGTCAATGAGCAGTTCTTC; cdr3_aa: CASSSAGVVNEQFF
clone_size: -; j_call: TRBJ2-1; d_call: -; v_call: TRBV7-6; cdr3_nt: TGTGCCATCCGGACTCGGTTGAAAGACAATGAGCAGTTCTTC; cdr3_aa: CAIRTRLKDNEQFF
clone_size: -; j_call: TRBJ2-1; d_call: TRBD2; v_call: TRBV6-6; cdr3_nt: TGTGCCAGCAGTTACTCCTTCGGTAGCGGGGGCGATGAGCAGTTCTTC; cdr3_aa: CASSYSFGSGGDEQFF
clone_size: few; j_call: TRBJ1-2; d_call: -; v_call: TRBV7-2; cdr3_nt: TGTGCCAGCAGCTACAATTATGGCTACACCTTC; cdr3_aa: CASSYNYGYTF
clone_size: many; j_call: TRBJ2-7; d_call: -; v_call: TRBV19; cdr3_nt: TGTGCCAGTAGAGGTTGGGGAGAGGGAGACGAGCAGTACTTC; cdr3_aa: CASRGWGEGDEQYF
clone_size: -; j_call: TRBJ1-1; d_call: -; v_call: TRBV11-3; cdr3_nt: TGTGCCAGCAGCCGGGGGCACCTGAACACTGAAGCTTTCTTT; cdr3_aa: CASSRGHLNTEAFF
clone_size: few; j_call: TRBJ1-2; d_call: -; v_call: TRBV11-2; cdr3_nt: TGTGCCAGCAGCTTAGATCGGGGGAACGCGCTCTATGGCTACACCTTC; cdr3_aa: CASSLDRGNALYGYTF
clone_size: many; j_call: TRBJ1-2; d_call: -; v_call: TRBV6-5; cdr3_nt: TGTGCCAGCAGTTACCAGGGGAAAAGCTATGGCTACACCTTC; cdr3_aa: CASSYQGKSYGYTF
clone_size: many; j_call: TRBJ1-1; d_call: -; v_call: TRBV12-3/TRBV12-4; cdr3_nt: TGTGCCAGCAGACTTTGGGAAAACACTGAAGCTTTCTTT; cdr3_aa: CASRLWENTEAFF
clone_size: many; j_call: TRBJ2-7; d_call: -; v_call: TRBV9; cdr3_nt: TGTGCCAGCAGCGTAGTAGACCACGAGCAGTACTTC; cdr3_aa: CASSVVDHEQYF
clone_size: -; j_call: TRBJ2-1; d_call: TRBD1; v_call: TRBV6-2/TRBV6-3; cdr3_nt: TGTGCCAGCAGTAGAACAGGGGGCTCCTACAATGAGCAGTTCTTC; cdr3_aa: CASSRTGGSYNEQFF
clone_size: -; j_call: TRBJ1-5; d_call: -; v_call: TRBV5-5; cdr3_nt: TGTGCCAGCAGCCCAGGGGCGAATAGCAATCAGCCCCAGCATTTT; cdr3_aa: CASSPGANSNQPQHF
clone_size: -; j_call: TRBJ2-1; d_call: -; v_call: TRBV7-9; cdr3_nt: TGTGCCAGCAGCCCCCCGATAGGCTACAATGAGCAGTTCTTC; cdr3_aa: CASSPPIGYNEQFF
clone_size: many; j_call: TRBJ2-1; d_call: -; v_call: TRBV4-2; cdr3_nt: TGTGCCAGCAGCCAAGAATATCTCGGTGAGCAGTTCTTC; cdr3_aa: CASSQEYLGEQFF
clone_size: many; j_call: TRBJ1-2; d_call: -; v_call: TRBV7-9; cdr3_nt: TGTGCCAGCAGCTTAGAGGGGACCAGGGATGGCTACACCTTC; cdr3_aa: CASSLEGTRDGYTF
clone_size: many; j_call: TRBJ1-1; d_call: TRBD1; v_call: TRBV5-1; cdr3_nt: TGCGCCAGCAGCTTGGTACAGGGGGGCACTGAAGCTTTCTTT; cdr3_aa: CASSLVQGGTEAFF
clone_size: -; j_call: TRBJ2-1; d_call: TRBD1; v_call: TRBV10-3; cdr3_nt: TGTGCCATCAGTGACTCCAGGGGGTCCTACAATGAGCAGTTCTTC; cdr3_aa: CAISDSRGSYNEQFF
clone_size: many; j_call: TRBJ1-5; d_call: TRBD1; v_call: TRBV11-2; cdr3_nt: TGTGCCAGCAGCCCGAGGGACAGGGAACCTTATAGCAATCAGCCCCAGCATTTT; cdr3_aa: CASSPRDREPYSNQPQHF
clone_size: few; j_call: TRBJ1-6; d_call: -; v_call: TRBV20-1; cdr3_nt: TGCAGTGCCTACCCCGACAGTTCCCCCCTCCACTTT; cdr3_aa: CSAYPDSSPLHF
clone_size: -; j_call: TRBJ1-2; d_call: -; v_call: TRBV9; cdr3_nt: TGTGCCAGCAGCGTAGACATGTCCTCCTATGGCTACACCTTC; cdr3_aa: CASSVDMSSYGYTF
clone_size: -; j_call: TRBJ2-3; d_call: TRBD2; v_call: TRBV27; cdr3_nt: TGTGCCAGCAGTTTAGTCCGGCGGGGGGGACTCACAGATACGCAGTATTTT; cdr3_aa: CASSLVRRGGLTDTQYF
clone_size: -; j_call: TRBJ2-7; d_call: TRBD1; v_call: TRBV7-2; cdr3_nt: TGTGCCAGCAGCTCGTTTGGGACAGGGCCTTACGAGCAGTACTTC; cdr3_aa: CASSSFGTGPYEQYF
clone_size: many; j_call: TRBJ2-1; d_call: -; v_call: TRBV4-2; cdr3_nt: TGTGCCAGCAGCCAAGATCGGGCAGGGTCCTACAATGAGCAGTTCTTC; cdr3_aa: CASSQDRAGSYNEQFF
clone_size: many; j_call: TRBJ1-5; d_call: -; v_call: TRBV9; cdr3_nt: TGTGCCAGCAGCGTCGGCGGGCTTGGCAATCAGCCCCAGCATTTT; cdr3_aa: CASSVGGLGNQPQHF
clone_size: many; j_call: TRBJ1-1; d_call: -; v_call: TRBV10-3; cdr3_nt: TGTGCCATCAGTGACACCCACGAAGGTCACACTGAAGCTTTCTTT; cdr3_aa: CAISDTHEGHTEAFF
clone_size: once; j_call: TRBJ2-2; d_call: -; v_call: TRBV5-4; cdr3_nt: TGTGCCAGCAGCTTAATTACCGGGGAGCTGTTTTTT; cdr3_aa: CASSLITGELFF
clone_size: -; j_call: TRBJ2-7; d_call: -; v_call: TRBV28; cdr3_nt: TGTGCCAGCAGCCCCCCCGGCCCTGGAAGCTCCTACGAGCAGTACTTC; cdr3_aa: CASSPPGPGSSYEQYF
clone_size: many; j_call: TRBJ1-1; d_call: -; v_call: TRBV20-1; cdr3_nt: TGCAGTGCTAGAGATCCTCGGAGTTTCTTT; cdr3_aa: CSARDPRSFF
clone_size: many; j_call: TRBJ2-7; d_call: TRBD2; v_call: TRBV6-6; cdr3_nt: TGTGCCAGCAGCAGGACTAGCGGGAGCCCCTACGAGCAGTACTTC; cdr3_aa: CASSRTSGSPYEQYF
clone_size: -; j_call: TRBJ2-3; d_call: -; v_call: TRBV20-1; cdr3_nt: TGCAGTGCTAGAGATACGGACGCTATCACAGATACGCAGTATTTT; cdr3_aa: CSARDTDAITDTQYF
clone_size: -; j_call: TRBJ2-5; d_call: -; v_call: TRBV20-1; cdr3_nt: TGCAGTGCTAGGGCCCCTCGGGCGGCTCAAGGGGAGACCCAGTACTTC; cdr3_aa: CSARAPRAAQGETQYF
clone_size: many; j_call: TRBJ1-1; d_call: -; v_call: TRBV7-2; cdr3_nt: TGTGCCAGCAGTTCAGCGGGGAGGATGAACACTGAAGCTTTCTTT; cdr3_aa: CASSSAGRMNTEAFF
clone_size: few; j_call: TRBJ1-3; d_call: -; v_call: TRBV3-2; cdr3_nt: -; cdr3_aa: CASSQEEGGTLETPYIF
clone_size: many; j_call: TRBJ2-1; d_call: TRBD2; v_call: TRBV18; cdr3_nt: TGTGCCAGCTCCCCGGGACTAGCGGACAATGAGCAGTTCTTC; cdr3_aa: CASSPGLADNEQFF
clone_size: many; j_call: TRBJ1-5; d_call: TRBD1; v_call: TRBV3-1; cdr3_nt: TGTGCCAGCAGCCTTGGACAGGGCGATCAGCCCCAGCATTTT; cdr3_aa: CASSLGQGDQPQHF
clone_size: many; j_call: TRBJ1-1; d_call: TRBD1; v_call: TRBV7-9; cdr3_nt: TGTGCCAGCAGCACCCCGACAGGGCGCACTGAAGCTTTCTTT; cdr3_aa: CASSTPTGRTEAFF
clone_size: -; j_call: TRBJ1-1; d_call: -; v_call: TRBV20-1; cdr3_nt: TGCAGTGCTAGACAGGGTGTGAACACTGAAGCTTTCTTT; cdr3_aa: CSARQGVNTEAFF
clone_size: -; j_call: TRBJ2-1; d_call: TRBD2; v_call: TRBV5-6; cdr3_nt: TGTGCCAGCAGCTGGGGGGCTAGCGGGGCGAATGAGCAGTTCTTC; cdr3_aa: CASSWGASGANEQFF
clone_size: few; j_call: TRBJ1-6; d_call: TRBD1; v_call: TRBV5-4; cdr3_nt: TGTGCCAGCAGTTGGGACAGGGGGAATTCACCCCTCCACTTT; cdr3_aa: CASSWDRGNSPLHF
clone_size: many; j_call: TRBJ2-3; d_call: -; v_call: TRBV7-2; cdr3_nt: TGTGCCAGCAGCTCAGACCCAAGGGGACGGACGCAGTATTTT; cdr3_aa: CASSSDPRGRTQYF
clone_size: many; j_call: TRBJ2-1; d_call: TRBD1; v_call: TRBV12-3/TRBV12-4; cdr3_nt: TGTGCCAGCAGTCCACCCCCGGGACAGGGGGCTCAAGGGAATGAGCAGTTCTTC; cdr3_aa: CASSPPPGQGAQGNEQFF
clone_size: few; j_call: TRBJ2-3; d_call: TRBD2; v_call: TRBV28; cdr3_nt: TGTGCCAGCAGTTTTAGAGGGAGCGGGGGACCTTTCACAGATACGCAGTATTTT; cdr3_aa: CASSFRGSGGPFTDTQYF
clone_size: many; j_call: TRBJ1-4; d_call: -; v_call: TRBV11-1; cdr3_nt: TGTGCCAGCAGCTGGAGGCCCGGGACTGGCGCTGCAAAACTGTTTTTT; cdr3_aa: CASSWRPGTGAAKLFF
clone_size: -; j_call: TRBJ2-5; d_call: -; v_call: TRBV7-9; cdr3_nt: TGTGCCAGCAGCTTAGAAATAAAAGAGACCCAGTACTTC; cdr3_aa: CASSLEIKETQYF
clone_size: few; j_call: TRBJ1-1; d_call: -; v_call: TRBV2; cdr3_nt: TGTGCCAGCAGAGCAGGGCGTTCGAACACTGAAGCTTTCTTT; cdr3_aa: CASRAGRSNTEAFF
clone_size: many; j_call: TRBJ2-5; d_call: -; v_call: TRBV7-2; cdr3_nt: TGTGCCAGCAGCTTAGTCGGGGGAGAGACCCAGTACTTC; cdr3_aa: CASSLVGGETQYF
clone_size: many; j_call: TRBJ2-5; d_call: TRBD2; v_call: TRBV10-3; cdr3_nt: TGTGCCATCAGTGCCCCCGGGGCTAGCGGGGGGACCCAAGAGACCCAGTACTTC; cdr3_aa: CAISAPGASGGTQETQYF
clone_size: few; j_call: TRBJ2-7; d_call: -; v_call: TRBV21-1; cdr3_nt: TGTGCCAGCAGCAAAGCCGCGACAGGGGAGGAGCAGTACTTC; cdr3_aa: CASSKAATGEEQYF
clone_size: many; j_call: TRBJ1-4; d_call: -; v_call: TRBV4-3; cdr3_nt: TGCGCCAGCAGCCAAGATTACAGGGAGAATGAAAAACTGTTTTTT; cdr3_aa: CASSQDYRENEKLFF
clone_size: many; j_call: TRBJ2-7; d_call: -; v_call: TRBV6-5; cdr3_nt: TGTGCCAGCAGCCCTCGTTCCCGCCACAACGAGCAGTACTTC; cdr3_aa: CASSPRSRHNEQYF
clone_size: -; j_call: TRBJ2-5; d_call: -; v_call: TRBV12-3/TRBV12-4; cdr3_nt: TGTGCCAGCAGTTTAGATGGGGACTACCAAGAGACCCAGTACTTC; cdr3_aa: CASSLDGDYQETQYF
clone_size: many; j_call: TRBJ1-5; d_call: -; v_call: TRBV6-2/TRBV6-3; cdr3_nt: TGTGCCAGCATGGGTACAGATAGCAATCAGCCCCAGCATTTT; cdr3_aa: CASMGTDSNQPQHF
clone_size: few; j_call: TRBJ1-1; d_call: TRBD1; v_call: TRBV18; cdr3_nt: TGTGCCAGCTCACCGACAGGGCAAGGCACTGAAGCTTTCTTT; cdr3_aa: CASSPTGQGTEAFF
clone_size: few; j_call: TRBJ1-2; d_call: -; v_call: TRBV9; cdr3_nt: TGTGCCAGCAGCGCGCAGGTGACTAACTATGGCTACACCTTC; cdr3_aa: CASSAQVTNYGYTF
clone_size: many; j_call: TRBJ1-4; d_call: -; v_call: TRBV6-2/TRBV6-3; cdr3_nt: TGTGCCAGGGATTTTTGGGAACGGACTCAACTGTTTTTT; cdr3_aa: CARDFWERTQLFF
clone_size: many; j_call: TRBJ1-5; d_call: -; v_call: TRBV9; cdr3_nt: TGTGCCAGCAGCGTAGAGGGCCAGGGAGGTCAGCCCCAGCATTTT; cdr3_aa: CASSVEGQGGQPQHF
clone_size: -; j_call: TRBJ1-4; d_call: TRBD1; v_call: TRBV19; cdr3_nt: TGTGCCAGTAGTCTACCACAGGGGAGGCTAAATGAAAAACTGTTTTTT; cdr3_aa: CASSLPQGRLNEKLFF
clone_size: -; j_call: TRBJ1-1; d_call: -; v_call: TRBV12-3/TRBV12-4; cdr3_nt: TGTGCCAGCATATATTCAGTGGAAGCTTTCTTT; cdr3_aa: CASIYSVEAFF
clone_size: many; j_call: TRBJ1-5; d_call: -; v_call: TRBV19; cdr3_nt: TGTGCCAGTAGTATAGGGGGCAGGGATCAGCCCCAGCATTTT; cdr3_aa: CASSIGGRDQPQHF
clone_size: many; j_call: TRBJ2-7; d_call: TRBD1; v_call: TRBV5-1; cdr3_nt: TGCGCCAGCAGCGCAGCGACCGGGACAGGATACTACGAGCAGTACTTC; cdr3_aa: CASSAATGTGYYEQYF